What follows are 21 T cell receptor beta chains derived from one specimen sequenced in a study of T cells in Graves' hyperthyroidism and ophthalmopathy. Amplification yielded TCR beta CDR3 regions, with RNA transcripts as the source. The HTBI primer set served for first-round RT-PCR of the TCR CDR3. TCRdb recomputed calls from the multiplex PCR reads with MiXCR, one row per CDR3 protein. The sample lists about 300,000 distinct CDR3 sequences, less than 15% occurring once. Sample: blood. The receptor set was obtained from a woman in her 30s with Graves' hyperthyroidism that later progressed to Graves' ophthalmopathy.

The chain joins TRBV7-9 to TRBJ1-4, with D uncertain. There are 16 residues in the CDR3. Trimming shortened V by 3 bases and J by 2 bases, and 13 bases separated the two germline ends. The germline V gene has CDR1 SEHNR and CDR2 FQNEAQ (reference sequence). Written as DNA, the CDR3 is TGTGCCAGCAGCTTGAGTTTTGGTACGACTAATGAAAAACTGTTTTTT. Amino acid sequence: CASSLSFGTTNEKLFF. The full variable domain, in which reference TRBV7-9 and TRBJ1-4 provide the parts outside the CDR3, is DTGVSQNPRHKITKRGQNVTFRCDPISEHNRLYWYRQTLGQGPEFLTYFQNEAQLEKSRLLSDRFSAERPKGSFSTLEIQRTEQGDSAMYLCASSLSFGTTNEKLFFGSGTQLSVL.

This clonotype was seen a few times. The CDR3: CASSPKTDTQYF. The CDR3, as DNA: TGTGCCAGCAGTCCAAAAACAGATACGCAGTATTTT. The genes are TRBV7-9 and TRBJ2-3; no clear D gene. CDR3 length: 12 amino acids. Per germline, CDR1 SEHNR and CDR2 FQNEAQ (reference sequence). V was pared by 6 bases and J by 3 bases, with 7 bases between. The full variable domain, rest sourced from reference TRBV7-9 and TRBJ2-3, is DTGVSQNPRHKITKRGQNVTFRCDPISEHNRLYWYRQTLGQGPEFLTYFQNEAQLEKSRLLSDRFSAERPKGSFSTLEIQRTEQGDSAMYLCASSPKTDTQYFGPGTRLTVL.

The table lists this clonotype with many counts. The chain uses TRBV10-3 and TRBJ2-7; 7 bases map to TRBD1. V dropped 6 bases and J dropped 7; count of bases not matched to a gene: 15. The CDR3 is 15 amino acids. Germline values: CDR1 ENHRY, CDR2 SYGVKD. DNA of the CDR3: TGTGCCATCAGAACAGGGGTTTACTCCCTAGAAGAGCAGTACTTC. Translation gives CAIRTGVYSLEEQYF.

The table lists this clonotype with a few counts. A much more abundant neighbour one base away suggests this may be a read error. This chain joins TRBV28 and TRBJ2-7; 9 bases match TRBD2. This CDR3 spans 14 amino acids. CDR1 MDHEN and CDR2 SYDVKM come from the germline V gene. This chain's CDR3 is CASSLLAGNYGQYF. CDR3 nucleotide sequence: TGTGCCAGCAGTTTACTAGCGGGGAACTACGGGCAGTACTTC.

This clonotype was seen repeatedly, ten times or more. The rearrangement links TRBV6-1 to TRBJ2-2; the match to TRBD1 covers 9 bases. The length of the CDR3 is 16 residues. With 6 bases clipped from V and 3 bases from J, the junction kept 8 bases outside the gene matches. Germline CDR1 is MNHNS and CDR2 is SASEGT. In DNA, the CDR3 is TGTGCCAGCAGAACTGCCGGGACAGGGTACACCGGGGAGCTGTTTTTT. Amino acid sequence: CASRTAGTGYTGELFF.

The sample holds a few counts of this clonotype. The chain employs TRBV25-1 and TRBJ1-1; maybe TRBD1 (6 bases). The CDR3 has 11 amino acids. Germline assignment: CDR1 MGHDK and CDR2 SYGVNS. V gave up 8 bases and J gave up 6 bases, with 10 bases separating them. The CDR3 DNA reads as TGTGCCAGCTGGGGGGGCCCTGAAGCTTTCTTT. It encodes CASWGGPEAFF.

This clonotype was recorded at least ten times. V and J are TRBV12-3 or TRBV12-4 and TRBJ1-1; a possible D gene is TRBD1 (6 bases). The ends were cut back, 5 bases at V and 0 bases at J, with 7 bases in the middle. The CDR3 runs to 13 residues. The CDR3 protein is CASSHRVNTEAFF. CDR3 nucleotides: TGTGCCAGCAGTCACAGGGTGAACACTGAAGCTTTCTTT.

This clonotype was found many times. This chain joins TRBV28 and TRBJ2-2; maybe TRBD2 (6 bases). Trimming removed 8 bases from V and 0 bases from J, with 16 bases in between. The CDR3 consists of 16 residues. Germline values: CDR1 MDHEN, CDR2 SYDVKM. CDR3 region: CASFSVGGPNTGELFF. The CDR3 nucleotides read TGTGCCAGCTTTTCGGTGGGGGGTCCGAACACCGGGGAGCTGTTTTTT.

In its sample, this clonotype was seen many times. The CDR3 DNA sequence: TGCAGCGTTGTAATAGCTAGCGGGGCCTACGAGCAGTACTTC. This encodes CSVVIASGAYEQYF. This chain uses TRBV29-1 with TRBJ2-7, with 9 positions matching TRBD2. The junction had 6 bases not matched to a gene; V was cut back by 4 bases and J by 2 bases. This CDR3 is built from 14 residues. CDR1 and CDR2 from the germline V gene are SQVTM and ANQGSEA.

This clonotype occurred many times. The V gene is TRBV18, the J gene TRBJ2-3, with 9 bases identical to TRBD1. Trimming at V came to 3 bases and at J to 0 bases, leaving 4 bases not matched to a gene. Germline V lookup: CDR1 KGHSH, CDR2 LQKENI. The CDR3 consists of 16 residues. CDR3 region: CASSPQQGASTDTQYF. The CDR3 DNA is TGTGCCAGCTCACCTCAACAGGGGGCGAGCACAGATACGCAGTATTTT.

The gene calls are TRBV20-1 and TRBJ2-7; possibly TRBD2 for D (5 bases). V lost 0 bases to trimming and J lost 4 bases, with 10 bases between them. The CDR3 runs 13 residues. Germline CDR1 DFQATT, CDR2 SNEGSKA (reference sequence). As DNA, the CDR3 is TGCAGTGCTAGAGAACTAGTAGCTTACGAGCAGTACTTC. This codes for CSARELVAYEQYF.

This clonotype was detected a few times. The chain combines TRBV30 with TRBJ2-6; D not certain. Germline CDR1 reads GTSNPN; CDR2 reads SVGIG (reference sequence). This CDR3 spans 20 amino acids. V gave up 5 bases and J gave up 0 bases, with 26 bases separating them. CDR3 nucleotide sequence: TGTGCCTGGGGACGGGCGACCCGACCTACAAGTTCCTCTGGGGCCAACGTCCTGACTTTC. Translated: CAWGRATRPTSSSGANVLTF.

The V gene is TRBV3-1, the J gene TRBJ2-6; D is possibly TRBD2 (5 bases). The CDR3 spans 15 residues. Looked up from germline, CDR1 is LGHDT and CDR2 is YNNKEL (reference sequence). The ends were cut back, 1 base at V and 4 bases at J, with 8 bases in the middle. CDR3 loop: CASSQGGWGANVLTF. In nucleotides, the CDR3 is TGTGCCAGCAGCCAAGGAGGGTGGGGGGCCAACGTCCTGACTTTC.

Many counts were recorded for this clonotype. J is TRBJ2-3 and V is TRBV20-1; possibly TRBD1 or TRBD2 for D (5 bases each). Looked up from germline, CDR1 is DFQATT and CDR2 is SNEGSKA (reference sequence). Trimming took off 0 bases at V and 0 bases at J, with 10 bases between the two ends. This CDR3 has 15 residues. The CDR3 DNA is TGCAGTGCTAGAGACGGGGCCTACAGCACAGATACGCAGTATTTT. It translates to CSARDGAYSTDTQYF.

This clonotype was observed many times. CDR3 sequence reads: CASSGRTSGSGDTQYF. As DNA, the CDR3 is TGTGCCAGCAGTGGACGGACTAGCGGGAGTGGAGATACGCAGTATTTT. This chain connects TRBV2 to TRBJ2-3; 13 bases are shared with TRBD2. Per the germline V gene, CDR1 is SNHLY and CDR2 is FYNNEI. J gave up 5 bases and V 4 bases, and 6 bases lay outside the gene matches. This CDR3 spans 16 amino acids.

The V call is TRBV7-9, the J call TRBJ1-3; D remains ambiguous. The CDR3 covers 15 residues. In germline, CDR1 is SEHNR, CDR2 FQNEAQ (reference sequence). With 2 bases removed from V and 0 bases from J, the gap between germline ends came to 8 bases. CDR3 in amino acids: CASSLRMSSGNTIYF. The CDR3 region has the DNA TGTGCCAGCAGCTTAAGAATGAGCTCTGGAAACACCATATATTTT.

This clonotype was recorded at least ten times. The chain recombines TRBV20-1 with TRBJ2-1; 9 positions agree with TRBD2. CDR3 length: 15 residues. Germline-derived CDR1 and CDR2 are DFQATT and SNEGSKA (reference sequence). V was pared by 1 base and J by 9 bases, with 10 bases of the junction left unmatched. CDR3 sequence reads: CSARGRTSAWGEQFF. The CDR3 region has the DNA TGCAGTGCTAGAGGGCGGACTAGCGCTTGGGGTGAGCAGTTCTTC.

V and J are TRBV7-9 and TRBJ1-1; 9 bases are a match to TRBD1. Germline loops: CDR1 SEHNR, CDR2 FQNEAQ (reference sequence). V shed 2 bases and J 7 bases; nucleotides not matched to a gene: 2. This CDR3 comprises 13 residues. The CDR3 nucleotides are TGTGCCAGCAGCTTACCGGGACAGGGTGAAGCTTTCTTT. This codes for CASSLPGQGEAFF. The full variable domain, with the rest looked up from reference TRBV7-9 and TRBJ1-1, is DTGVSQNPRHKITKRGQNVTFRCDPISEHNRLYWYRQTLGQGPEFLTYFQNEAQLEKSRLLSDRFSAERPKGSFSTLEIQRTEQGDSAMYLCASSLPGQGEAFFGQGTRLTVV.

The chain carries TRBV7-2 and TRBJ2-2; D remains unclear. This CDR3 region has 13 residues. V was shortened by 5 bases and J by 6 bases, with 10 bases between the two germline ends. CDR1 is SGHTA and CDR2 is FQGNSA in the germline V gene. CDR3 coding DNA: TGTGCCAGCAGCCGCAATCCGGCCGGGGAGCTGTTTTTT. Residues: CASSRNPAGELFF.

There are a few counts of this clonotype. The chain recombines TRBV29-1 with TRBJ2-7, with D tentatively TRBD1 (5 bases). V was trimmed by 4 bases and J by 7 bases, leaving 20 bases between them. The germline V gene has CDR1 SQVTM and CDR2 ANQGSEA. This CDR3 region has 14 residues. The CDR3 DNA sequence: TGCAGCGTTGGTTTCTGGGGCAGGGCGTGGGAGCAGTACTTC. Translating gives CSVGFWGRAWEQYF.

This clonotype was seen ten or more times. The chain is built from TRBV6-2 or TRBV6-3 and TRBJ2-3; no definite D call. V was cut by 0 bases and J by 2 bases, with 9 bases left in between. The CDR3 is 15 residues long. CDR1 is MNHEY and CDR2 is SVGEGT in the germline V gene. CDR3 sequence (DNA): TGTGCCAGCAGTTACTCGAGTACTCCCACAGATACGCAGTATTTT. Its translation: CASSYSSTPTDTQYF.